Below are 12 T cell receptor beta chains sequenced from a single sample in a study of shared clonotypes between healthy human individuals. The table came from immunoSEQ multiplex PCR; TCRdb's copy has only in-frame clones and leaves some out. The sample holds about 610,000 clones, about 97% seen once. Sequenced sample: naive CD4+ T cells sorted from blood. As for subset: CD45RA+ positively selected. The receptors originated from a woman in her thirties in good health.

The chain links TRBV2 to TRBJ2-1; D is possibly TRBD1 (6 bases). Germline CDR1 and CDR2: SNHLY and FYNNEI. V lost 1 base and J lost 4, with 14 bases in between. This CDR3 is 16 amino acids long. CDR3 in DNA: TGTGCCAGCAGTGAAGGGCCAGGGGCTCCATACAATGAGCAGTTCTTC. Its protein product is CASSEGPGAPYNEQFF.

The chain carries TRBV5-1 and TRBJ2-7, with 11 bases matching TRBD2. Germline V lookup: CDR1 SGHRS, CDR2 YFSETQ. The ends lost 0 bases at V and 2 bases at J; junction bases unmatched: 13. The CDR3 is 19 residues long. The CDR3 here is CASSLGRLAGKSGPYEQYF. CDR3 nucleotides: TGCGCCAGCAGCTTGGGGAGACTAGCGGGAAAGAGCGGGCCCTACGAGCAGTACTTC.

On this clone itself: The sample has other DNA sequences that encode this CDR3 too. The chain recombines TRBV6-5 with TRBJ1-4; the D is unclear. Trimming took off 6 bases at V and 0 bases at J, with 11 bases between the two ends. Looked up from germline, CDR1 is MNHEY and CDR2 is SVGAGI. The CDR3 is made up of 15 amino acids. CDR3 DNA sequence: TGTGCCAGCAGCCGCGACACTGCAACTAATGAAAAACTGTTTTTT. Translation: CASSRDTATNEKLFF.

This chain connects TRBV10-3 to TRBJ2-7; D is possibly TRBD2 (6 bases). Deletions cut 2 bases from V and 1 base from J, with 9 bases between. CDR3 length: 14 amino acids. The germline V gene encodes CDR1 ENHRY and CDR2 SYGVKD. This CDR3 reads CAISEPTRSYEQYF. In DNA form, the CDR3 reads TGTGCCATCAGTGAGCCGACTAGATCCTACGAGCAGTACTTC.

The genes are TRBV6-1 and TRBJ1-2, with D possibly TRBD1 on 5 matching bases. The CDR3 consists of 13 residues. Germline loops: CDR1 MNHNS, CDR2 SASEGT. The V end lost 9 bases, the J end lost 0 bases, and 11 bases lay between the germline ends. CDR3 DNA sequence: TGTGCCAGTTTGGGACCTCCTAACTATGGCTACACCTTC. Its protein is CASLGPPNYGYTF.

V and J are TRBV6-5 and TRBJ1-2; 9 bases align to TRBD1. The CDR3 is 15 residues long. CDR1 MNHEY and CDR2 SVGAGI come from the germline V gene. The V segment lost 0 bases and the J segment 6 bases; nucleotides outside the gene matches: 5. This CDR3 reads CASSYSPGQGDGYTF. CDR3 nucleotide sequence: TGTGCCAGCAGTTACTCACCGGGACAGGGTGATGGCTACACCTTC.

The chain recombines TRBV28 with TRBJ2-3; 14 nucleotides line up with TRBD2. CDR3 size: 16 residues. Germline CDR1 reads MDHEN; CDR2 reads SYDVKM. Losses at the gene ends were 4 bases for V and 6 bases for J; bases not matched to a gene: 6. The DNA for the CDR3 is TGTGCCAGCAGTTCCGGACTAGCGGGAGGCCCCGATACGCAGTATTTT. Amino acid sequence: CASSSGLAGGPDTQYF.

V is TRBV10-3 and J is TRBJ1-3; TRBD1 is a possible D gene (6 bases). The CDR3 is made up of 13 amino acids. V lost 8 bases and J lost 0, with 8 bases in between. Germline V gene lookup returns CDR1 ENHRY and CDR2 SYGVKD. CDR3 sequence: CAISRGSGNTIYF. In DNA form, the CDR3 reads TGTGCCATCTCCAGGGGCTCTGGAAACACCATATATTTT.

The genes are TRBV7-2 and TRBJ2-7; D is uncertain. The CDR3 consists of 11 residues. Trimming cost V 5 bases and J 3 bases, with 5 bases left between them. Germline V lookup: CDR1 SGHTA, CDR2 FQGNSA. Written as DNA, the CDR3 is TGTGCCAGCAGCGTTCACTACGAGCAGTACTTC. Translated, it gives CASSVHYEQYF. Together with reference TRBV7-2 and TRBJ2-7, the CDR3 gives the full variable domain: GAGVSQSPSNKVTEKGKDVELRCDPISGHTALYWYRQSLGQGLEFLIYFQGNSAPDKSGLPSDRFSAERTGGSVSTLTIQRTQQEDSAVYLCASSVHYEQYFGPGTRLTVT.

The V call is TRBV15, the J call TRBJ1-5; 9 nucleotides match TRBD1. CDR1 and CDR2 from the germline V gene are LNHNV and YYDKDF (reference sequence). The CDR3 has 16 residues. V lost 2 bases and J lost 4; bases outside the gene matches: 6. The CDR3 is CATSRKQGATNQPQHF. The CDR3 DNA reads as TGTGCCACCAGCAGAAAACAGGGGGCCACTAATCAGCCCCAGCATTTT.

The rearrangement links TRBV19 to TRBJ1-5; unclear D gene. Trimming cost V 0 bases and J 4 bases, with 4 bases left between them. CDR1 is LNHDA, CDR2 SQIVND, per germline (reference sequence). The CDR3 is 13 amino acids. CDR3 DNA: TGTGCCAGTAGTATAGAGGAGAATCAGCCCCAGCATTTT. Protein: CASSIEENQPQHF. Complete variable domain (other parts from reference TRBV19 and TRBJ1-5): DGGITQSPKYLFRKEGQNVTLSCEQNLNHDAMYWYRQDPGQGLRLIYYSQIVNDFQKGDIAEGYSVSREKKESFPLTVTSAQKNPTAFYLCASSIEENQPQHFGDGTRLSIL.

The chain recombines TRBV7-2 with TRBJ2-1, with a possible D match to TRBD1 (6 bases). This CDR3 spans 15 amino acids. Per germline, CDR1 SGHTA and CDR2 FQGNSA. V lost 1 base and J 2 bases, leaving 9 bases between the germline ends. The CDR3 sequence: CASSLGRGTYNEQFF. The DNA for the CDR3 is TGTGCCAGCAGCTTAGGCAGGGGAACCTACAATGAGCAGTTCTTC.